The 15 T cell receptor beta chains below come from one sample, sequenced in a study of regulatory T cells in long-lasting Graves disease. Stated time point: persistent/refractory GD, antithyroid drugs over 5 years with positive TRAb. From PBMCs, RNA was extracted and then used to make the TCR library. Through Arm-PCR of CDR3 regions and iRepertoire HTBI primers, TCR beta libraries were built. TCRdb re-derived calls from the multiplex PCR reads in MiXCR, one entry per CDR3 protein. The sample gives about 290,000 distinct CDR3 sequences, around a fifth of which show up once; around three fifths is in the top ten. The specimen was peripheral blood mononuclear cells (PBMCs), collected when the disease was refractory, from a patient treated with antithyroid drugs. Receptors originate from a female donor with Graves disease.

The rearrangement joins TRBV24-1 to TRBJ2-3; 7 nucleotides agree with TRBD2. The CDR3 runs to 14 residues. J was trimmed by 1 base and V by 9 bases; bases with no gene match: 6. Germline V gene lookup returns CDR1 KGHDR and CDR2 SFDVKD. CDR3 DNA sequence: TGTGCCACCTCGGCGGGGGATCGCACAGATACGCAGTATTTT. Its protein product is CATSAGDRTDTQYF.

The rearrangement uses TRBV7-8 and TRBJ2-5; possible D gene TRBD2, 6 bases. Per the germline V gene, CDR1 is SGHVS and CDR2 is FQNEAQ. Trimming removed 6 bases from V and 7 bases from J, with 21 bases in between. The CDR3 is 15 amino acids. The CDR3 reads CASSFTPEGMGTQYF. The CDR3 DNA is TGTGCCAGCAGTTTTACGCCGGAGGGAATGGGGACCCAGTACTTC.

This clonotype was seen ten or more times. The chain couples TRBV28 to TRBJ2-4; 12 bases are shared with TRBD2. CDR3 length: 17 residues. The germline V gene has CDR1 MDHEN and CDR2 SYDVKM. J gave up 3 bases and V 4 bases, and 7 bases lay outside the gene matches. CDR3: CASSSATSGRDKNIQYF. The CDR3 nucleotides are TGTGCCAGCAGTTCCGCGACTAGCGGGAGAGACAAAAACATTCAGTACTTC.

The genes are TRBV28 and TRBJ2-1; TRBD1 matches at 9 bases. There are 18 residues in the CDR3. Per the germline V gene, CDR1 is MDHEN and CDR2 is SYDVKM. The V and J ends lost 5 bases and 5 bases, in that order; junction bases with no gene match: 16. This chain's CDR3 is CASSRGRWGTGNNNEQFF. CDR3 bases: TGTGCCAGCAGTCGAGGCCGGTGGGGGACAGGGAATAACAATGAGCAGTTCTTC. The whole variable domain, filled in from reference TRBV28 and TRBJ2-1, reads DVKVTQSSRYLVKRTGEKVFLECVQDMDHENMFWYRQDPGLGLRLIYFSYDVKMKEKGDIPEGYSVSREKKERFSLILESASTNQTSMYLCASSRGRWGTGNNNEQFFGPGTRLTVL.

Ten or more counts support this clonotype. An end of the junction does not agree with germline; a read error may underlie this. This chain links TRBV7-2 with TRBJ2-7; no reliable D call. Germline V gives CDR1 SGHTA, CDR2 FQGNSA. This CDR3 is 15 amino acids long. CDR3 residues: CASSLARRSSYEQYF. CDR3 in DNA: TGTGCCAGCAGTTTAGCCCGAAGGAGCTCCTACGAGCAGTACTTC.

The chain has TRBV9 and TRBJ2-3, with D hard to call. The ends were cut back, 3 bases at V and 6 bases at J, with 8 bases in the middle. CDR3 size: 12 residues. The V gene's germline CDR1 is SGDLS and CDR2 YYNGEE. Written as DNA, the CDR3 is TGTGCCAGCAGCGGTAGCCGGGATACGCAGTATTTT. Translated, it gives CASSGSRDTQYF.

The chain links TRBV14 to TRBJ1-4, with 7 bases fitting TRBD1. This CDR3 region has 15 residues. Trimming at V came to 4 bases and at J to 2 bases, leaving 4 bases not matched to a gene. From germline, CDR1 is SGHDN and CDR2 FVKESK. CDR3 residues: CASSPGGSTNEKLFF. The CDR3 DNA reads TGTGCCAGCAGCCCAGGGGGAAGTACTAATGAAAAACTGTTTTTT.

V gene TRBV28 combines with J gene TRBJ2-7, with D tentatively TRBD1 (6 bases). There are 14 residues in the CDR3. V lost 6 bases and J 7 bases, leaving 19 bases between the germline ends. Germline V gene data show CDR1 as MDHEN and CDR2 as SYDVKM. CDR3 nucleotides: TGTGCCAGCAGGCCAAGGGGGTCGGGTCCGGAGCAGTACTTC. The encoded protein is CASRPRGSGPEQYF. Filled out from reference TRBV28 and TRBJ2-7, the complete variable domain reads DVKVTQSSRYLVKRTGEKVFLECVQDMDHENMFWYRQDPGLGLRLIYFSYDVKMKEKGDIPEGYSVSREKKERFSLILESASTNQTSMYLCASRPRGSGPEQYFGPGTRLTVT.

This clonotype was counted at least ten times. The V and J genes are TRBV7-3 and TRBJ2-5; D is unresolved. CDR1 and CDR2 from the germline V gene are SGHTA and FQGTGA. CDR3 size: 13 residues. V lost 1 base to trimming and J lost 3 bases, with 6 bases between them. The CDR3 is CASSLSREETQYF. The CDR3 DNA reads TGTGCCAGCAGCTTAAGTAGGGAAGAGACCCAGTACTTC.

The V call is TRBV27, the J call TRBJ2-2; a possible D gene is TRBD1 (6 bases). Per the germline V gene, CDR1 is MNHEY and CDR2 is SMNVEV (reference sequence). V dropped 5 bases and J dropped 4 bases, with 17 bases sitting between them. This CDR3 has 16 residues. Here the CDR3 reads CASSLGGGVGTGELFF. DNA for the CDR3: TGTGCCAGCAGTCTAGGGGGTGGGGTCGGCACCGGGGAGCTGTTTTTT.

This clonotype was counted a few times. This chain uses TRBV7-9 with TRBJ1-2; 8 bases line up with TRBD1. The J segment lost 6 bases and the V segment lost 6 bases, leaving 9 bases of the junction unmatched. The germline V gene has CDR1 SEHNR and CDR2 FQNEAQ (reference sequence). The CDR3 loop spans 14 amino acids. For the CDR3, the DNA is TGTGCCAGCAGTAGCCGGGGACAGGTCGATGGCTACACCTTC. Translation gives CASSSRGQVDGYTF.

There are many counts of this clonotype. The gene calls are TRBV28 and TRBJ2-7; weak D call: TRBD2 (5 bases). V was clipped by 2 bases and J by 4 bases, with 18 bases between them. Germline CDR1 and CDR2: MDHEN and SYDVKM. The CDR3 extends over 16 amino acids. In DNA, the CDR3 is TGTGCCAGCAGTTTAGGTCTCTCGGGGTCCGAGTACGAGCAGTACTTC. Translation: CASSLGLSGSEYEQYF.

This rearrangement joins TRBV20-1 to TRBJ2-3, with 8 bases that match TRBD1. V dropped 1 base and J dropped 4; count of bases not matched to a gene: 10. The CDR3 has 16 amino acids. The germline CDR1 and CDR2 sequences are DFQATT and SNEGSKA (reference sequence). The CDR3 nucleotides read TGCAGTGCTAGAGTGTTTGCGGGACAGGTGGCAGATACGCAGTATTTT. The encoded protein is CSARVFAGQVADTQYF.

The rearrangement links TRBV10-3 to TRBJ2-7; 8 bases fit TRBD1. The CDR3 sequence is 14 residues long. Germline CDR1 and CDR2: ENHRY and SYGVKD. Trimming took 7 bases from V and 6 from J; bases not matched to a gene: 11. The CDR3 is CAITPEVDRVEQYF. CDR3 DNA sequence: TGTGCCATCACCCCTGAAGTGGACAGGGTCGAGCAGTACTTC.

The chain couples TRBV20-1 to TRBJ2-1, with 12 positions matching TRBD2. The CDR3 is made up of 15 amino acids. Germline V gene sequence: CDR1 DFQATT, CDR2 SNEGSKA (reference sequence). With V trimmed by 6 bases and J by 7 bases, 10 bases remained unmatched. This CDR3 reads CSARITSGGTNEQFF. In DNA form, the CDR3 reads TGCAGTGCAAGGATAACTAGCGGGGGGACAAATGAGCAGTTCTTC.